This T cell receptor beta chain was profiled in a study of T cell repertoires in cytomegalovirus infection (dated by TCRdb to about 2019). Regarding the study in general: Alongside well-studied HLA-B-restricted epitopes, the peptide stimulations were aimed at recently identified HLA-C-restricted CMV epitopes, whose presentation resists viral immunomodulation. Donor HLA type was relevant to the analysis, as public TCR beta signatures indicated carriage of CMV infection together with the matching HLA type.

This specimen's treatment or condition label, interpreted: in vitro stimulation with specific CMV peptide epitopes to enrich CMV-specific T cells. The instrument given in TCRdb is Illumina HiSeq 1500. TCRdb reanalyzed the raw reads on its own, using fastp at Q25 for trimming and MiXCR for clone calling, and kept in-frame beta chains. For every CDR3 protein sequence, its rows merge into one entry that carries the most common genes and DNA. This sample comprises some 920,000 distinct CDR3 sequences, approximately 32% of them detected only once. The ten top clones hold around 15% of the sample. This clonotype was counted between two and nine times. Its antigen remains undetermined. No quality values exist for individual bases; no much larger clone is one base distant. The CDR3, cysteine through phenylalanine, is 16 amino acids long. Just CDR3 DNA is preserved here, 48 bases in frame from base 1. Germline trimming: 6 bases from V, 0 bases from J; junction bases outside gene matches: 4. From the germline V gene (reference sequence), CDR1 is LNHDA and CDR2 is SQIVND.

What the research found in general, with its limitations: The ex vivo response was dominated by HLA-C-restricted CMV-specific TCR beta clonotypes, which also provided the single most frequent clonotype in two of eight donors. Cumulative frequency of public TCR beta family members discriminated carriers of CMV infection plus the relevant HLA type in this cohort and an independent 352-donor cohort.

The chain couples TRBV19 to TRBJ1-5, with 11 bases in between that match TRBD1. The source of this sequence is a human donor in good health (CMV status not recorded). Some clones in this sample may be carry-over from other donors' samples. This specimen was cultured CD8+ T cells from PBMCs, taken from culture after CMV antigen stimulation. The encoded CDR3 is CASSGQGAGSNQPQHF. Read as DNA, the sequence is TGTGCCAGTAGCGGACAGGGGGCTGGTAGCAATCAGCCCCAGCATTTT.